A single T cell receptor beta chain is shown here with its context. The target antigen is unknown. This record belongs to a study of OX40 agonist ivuxolimab in advanced cancers. Whole-study context: Three patients got partial responses; one had hepatocellular carcinoma and two had cutaneous melanoma.

Autoimmune disease history or systemic immunosuppression led to patients being barred. Profiled with immunoSEQ multiplex PCR; TCRdb holds only in-frame clones, not every one. The sample includes around 50,000 clones, roughly 90% of them seen just once. General study points: Clonal expansion by week 6 occurred in CD4+ and CD8+ blood T cells (at 0.1 to 3.0 mg/kg). Compared with CD4+, CD8+ T cells on average had more expanded clones.

The CDR3 loop spans 15 amino acids. V shed 3 bases and J shed 3 bases, with 15 bases lying between them. Germline loops: CDR1 KGHSH, CDR2 LQKENI. This receptor was taken from an adult with an advanced solid tumor such as melanoma, head and neck, liver or kidney cancer. The chain employs TRBV18 and TRBJ2-7, with D possibly being TRBD1 (6 bases). Sequenced material: CD4+ or CD8+ T cells sorted from blood, taken in a trial of the OX40 agonist ivuxolimab. CDR3 region: CASSPTQGDGYEQYF. The DNA of the CDR3 is TGTGCCAGCTCACCCACACAGGGAGATGGCTACGAGCAGTACTTC.